The rows below give T cell receptor beta chains drawn from one sample of a study of CD8+ T cells in alopecia areata. Assay: immunoSEQ multiplex PCR; the TCRdb copy retains only in-frame clones and omits some. The repertoire holds over 120,000 clones, with about 51% as singletons. Sequencing used CD8+ T cells sorted from blood, obtained at week 4, from a patient treated with tofacitinib. These receptors were collected from a human donor with alopecia areata. The CDR3 runs from the conserved cysteine through the conserved F or W. D genes are given only for firm matches. Not every row has a clone size; where given, it reads once, few, many or a size class.

TRBJ2-1,16,.,TRBV27,TRBD1,TGTGCCAGCAGTTTTGAGGGGGCGAGCTCCTACAATGAGCAGTTCTTC,CASSFEGASSYNEQFF
TRBJ1-5,15,.,TRBV19,.,TGTGCCAGTAGTATCATGGCAGAATTTAATCAGCCCCAGCATTTT,CASSIMAEFNQPQHF
TRBJ2-1,16,.,TRBV5-1,TRBD2,TGCGCCAGCAGCTTGGCTAGCGGGGGAACATACAATGAGCAGTTCTTC,CASSLASGGTYNEQFF
TRBJ2-7,13,.,TRBV11-2,.,TGTGCCAGCAGCTTAGGAAGGGTTAGGGAGCAGTACTTC,CASSLGRVREQYF
TRBJ2-2,16,.,TRBV4-3,.,TGCGCCAGCAGCCGCACCCCTGGGGGGCAAAACGGGGAGCTGTTTTTT,CASSRTPGGQNGELFF
TRBJ2-5,17,.,TRBV5-4,.,TGTGCCAGCCATACTCCCCAGGGTGACCTTTACCAAGAGACCCAGTACTTC,CASHTPQGDLYQETQYF
TRBJ1-1,13,once,TRBV30,.,TGTGCCTGGAGTGTACTTTCGACCACTGAAGCTTTCTTT,CAWSVLSTTEAFF
TRBJ2-1,16,.,TRBV28,TRBD2,TGTGCCAGCAGTTCCCTCGGACTAGGGAGGAGCAATGAGCAGTTCTTC,CASSSLGLGRSNEQFF
TRBJ1-6,14,few,TRBV30,TRBD1,TGTGCCTGGAGCCACGGGACAGTGAATTCACCCCTCCACTTT,CAWSHGTVNSPLHF
TRBJ2-7,15,.,TRBV19,.,TGTGCCAGTAGTATTGAATCCGCCGATCCCTACGAGCAGTACTTC,CASSIESADPYEQYF
TRBJ1-2,12,.,TRBV2,.,TGTGCCATCCCCGGGGGCGCCTATGGCTACACCTTC,CAIPGGAYGYTF
TRBJ2-7,14,few,TRBV7-2,.,TGTGCCAGCAGCGAGTGGACAGCCTCCTACGAGCAGTACTTC,CASSEWTASYEQYF
TRBJ1-4,8,.,TRBV29-1,.,TGCAGCCGGGCCATACTGTTTTTT,CSRAILFF
TRBJ1-1,15,.,TRBV5-1,.,TGCGCCAGCAGCTTGACAGGAAACCTGAACACTGAAGCTTTCTTT,CASSLTGNLNTEAFF
TRBJ2-6,17,.,TRBV27,.,TGTGCCAGCAGTTCATTACAGGCAAGCTCTGGGGCCAACGTCCTGACTTTC,CASSSLQASSGANVLTF
TRBJ1-1,12,few,TRBV10-3,.,TGTGCCCACCGAGGCGGGAACACTGAAGCTTTCTTT,CAHRGGNTEAFF
TRBJ2-1,12,few,TRBV14,.,TGTGCCAGCAGGGACAGTTCCGATGAGCAGTTCTTC,CASRDSSDEQFF
TRBJ2-5,15,.,TRBV19,TRBD1,TGTGCCAGTAGTACGCAGGGGGAGTACCAAGAGACCCAGTACTTC,CASSTQGEYQETQYF
TRBJ2-1,16,.,TRBV4-1,TRBD2,TGCGCCAGCAGCCAAGAAGCGGGGGCTACCTACAATGAGCAGTTCTTC,CASSQEAGATYNEQFF
TRBJ2-3,17,.,TRBV5-1,.,TGCGCCAGCAGCCATTCCCGACTGGGCCCGATCACAGATACGCAGTATTTT,CASSHSRLGPITDTQYF
TRBJ1-6,12,.,TRBV30,.,TGTGCCTGGACAGGAACGCTTTCACCCCTCCACTTT,CAWTGTLSPLHF
TRBJ2-1,11,.,TRBV6-5,.,TGTGCCTCTATGGAGCGCAATGAGCAGTTCTTC,CASMERNEQFF
TRBJ2-5,15,.,TRBV6-5,TRBD2,TGTGCCAGCAGCTCGAGCGGGAACCTCCAAGAGACCCAGTACTTC,CASSSSGNLQETQYF
TRBJ2-1,14,.,TRBV13,TRBD2,TGTGCCAGCAGCCCGCTCTCAGGACTAGCCGAGCAGTTCTTC,CASSPLSGLAEQFF
TRBJ1-5,14,few,TRBV29-1,.,TGCAGCGTTGACACTGGGTTCAAGGGACAGCCCCAGCATTTT,CSVDTGFKGQPQHF
TRBJ2-5,14,.,TRBV27,TRBD1,TGTGCCAGCAGTTCCGGGACAGCCGGGGAGACCCAGTACTTC,CASSSGTAGETQYF
TRBJ2-5,14,.,TRBV5-1,TRBD2,TGCGCCAGCAGCTCGGGGGGGCCGTTAGAGACCCAGTACTTC,CASSSGGPLETQYF
TRBJ2-3,13,few,TRBV6-4,.,TGTGCCAGCAGTGCCGGAGGGGAGGATACGCAGTATTTT,CASSAGGEDTQYF
TRBJ2-7,15,.,TRBV11-2,TRBD1,TGTGCCAGCAGCTGGGACAGAGATCTCTCCTACGAGCAGTACTTC,CASSWDRDLSYEQYF
TRBJ2-1,15,.,TRBV27,.,TGTGCCAGCAGTACCCGGGACTCAACTTACAATGAGCAGTTCTTC,CASSTRDSTYNEQFF
TRBJ1-3,13,.,TRBV30,.,TGTGCCTGGAGTGTATACGGTGGAAACACCATATATTTT,CAWSVYGGNTIYF
TRBJ1-1,13,.,TRBV13,TRBD1,TGTGCCAGCAGCGGGACAGGGGGTCCTGAAGCTTTCTTT,CASSGTGGPEAFF
TRBJ2-3,15,once,TRBV6-1,.,TGTGCCAGCAGTTCCGTGGGGGGGCGAATGGATACGCAGTATTTT,CASSSVGGRMDTQYF
TRBJ1-2,14,.,TRBV4-1,.,TGCGCCAGCAGCCAAGTTGGGAGTGACTATGGCTACACCTTC,CASSQVGSDYGYTF
TRBJ2-2,13,.,TRBV6-5,.,TGTGCCAGCAGTTACATGAACACCGGGGAGCTGTTTTTT,CASSYMNTGELFF
TRBJ2-2,12,.,TRBV29-1,.,TGCAGCGCCGAATTGAACACCGGGGAGCTGTTTTTT,CSAELNTGELFF
TRBJ2-7,14,.,TRBV30,.,TGTGCCTGGGTAAATCGGGACTTCAGCTACGAGCAGTACTTC,CAWVNRDFSYEQYF
TRBJ2-7,13,.,TRBV27,TRBD1,TGTGCCAGCAGTTTCTTACAGGGGGACGAGCAGTACTTC,CASSFLQGDEQYF
TRBJ2-3,16,.,TRBV4-3,TRBD1,TGCGCCAGCAGCCCCTTGACAGGGGAGGACACAGATACGCAGTATTTT,CASSPLTGEDTDTQYF
TRBJ2-3,14,.,TRBV30,.,TGTGCCTGGAGTGCTTTAGGAAGCACAGATACGCAGTATTTT,CAWSALGSTDTQYF
TRBJ2-3,12,few,TRBV27,.,TGTGCCAGCAGTTCACCGACAGATACGCAGTATTTT,CASSSPTDTQYF
TRBJ2-2,13,few,TRBV6-5,.,TGTGCCAGCAGTACGGACAGCACCGGGGAGCTGTTTTTT,CASSTDSTGELFF
TRBJ1-1,16,few,TRBV29-1,TRBD1,TGCAGCGTTGAAACTCCTGGGAGGGACAGGGGGTCTGAAGCTTTCTTT,CSVETPGRDRGSEAFF
TRBJ1-2,14,.,TRBV30,TRBD1,TGTGCCTGGAGTGTGGGGGACAGCGCCCTTGGCTACACCTTC,CAWSVGDSALGYTF
TRBJ1-6,15,.,TRBV5-6,TRBD1,TGTGCCAGCAGCTTGGGGGACAGGGTGAATTCACCCCTCCACTTT,CASSLGDRVNSPLHF
TRBJ2-7,12,few,TRBV29-1,.,TGCAGCGTTGAAACTGAGACCTACGAGCAGTACTTC,CSVETETYEQYF
TRBJ2-2,15,.,TRBV29-1,TRBD1,TGCAGCGGACTGGCAGGGGGCAGCGACACCGGGGAGCTGTTTTTT,CSGLAGGSDTGELFF
TRBJ2-3,11,.,TRBV30,.,TGTGCCTGGAGTGTAGGGACCGGGGAGTATTTT,CAWSVGTGEYF
TRBJ1-2,13,.,TRBV30,.,TGTGCCTGGAGTGAGGGGGTAGGCGCTGGCTACACCTTC,CAWSEGVGAGYTF